A selection of T cell receptor beta chains follows, all from one sample in a study of cytomegalovirus exposure and HLA in healthy donors. Libraries were prepared by immunoSEQ multiplex PCR; TCRdb keeps only in-frame clonotypes and omits some of them. Counted here are approximately 150,000 clones, 60% to 80% occurring once; the ten biggest clones make up 6.3%. Input material: PBMCs. These TCRs come from a man between 40 and 49 years old in good health and CMV-seropositive. The CDR3 runs from the conserved cysteine through the conserved F or W.

>TRBV9|TRBJ2-3
CASSVSDSVRGYTQYF
>TRBV14|TRBJ1-1
CASSQDLRGGTEAFF
>TRBV5-6|TRBJ2-6
CASSLGPGHDSGANGLTF
>TRBV7-3|TRBJ2-6
CASRLAGTSSGANVLTF
>TRBV5-1|TRBJ2-3
CASKVASSTDTQYF
>TRBV12-5|TRBJ2-2
CASGSPGQGIGELFF
>TRBV2|TRBJ1-3
CASSVSLVATIYF
>TRBV2|TRBJ1-5
CASSVRGNVGNQPQHF
>TRBV9|TRBJ2-1
CASSSSGWSYNEQFF
>TRBV7-9|TRBJ2-1
CASSFLRERANEQFF
>TRBV30|TRBJ2-3
CAWSVQAGGDTQYF
>TRBV7-2|TRBJ2-3
CASSPTRWGTASASDTQYF
>TRBV6-5|TRBJ1-4
CASSPVGGDNEKLFF
>TRBV9|TRBJ2-7
CASSPSGQTYEQYF
>TRBV6-5|TRBJ1-3
CASSYDRRSGNTIYF
>TRBV13|TRBJ2-1
CASSLGGGKLATDEQFF
>TRBV28|TRBJ1-1
CASSSPSLTEAFF
>TRBV5-6|TRBJ1-2
CASSQSLTGGEGYTF
>TRBV6-6|TRBJ1-1
CASSYRVAGENTEAFF
>TRBV6-1|TRBJ2-5
CASRASGGWETQYF
>TRBV18|TRBJ2-3
CASSPPSTDTQYF
>TRBV6-4|TRBJ2-1
CASSDDLAGGREQFF
>TRBV6-6|TRBJ1-1
CASSRPGQTNTEAFF
>TRBV16|TRBJ2-7
CASSRSGTGAYEQYF
>TRBV20-1|TRBJ1-2
CSAQNYGYTF
>TRBV14|TRBJ2-7
CASSPPGTGSGEQYF
>TRBV10-2|TRBJ2-4
CASSELSAGWGYF
>TRBV21-1|TRBJ2-3
CASSRAPSTDTQYF
>TRBV28|TRBJ2-2
CASSPRPGQGRAGELFF
>TRBV28|TRBJ1-1
CASSLGAWEMNTEAFF
>TRBV10-3|TRBJ2-4
CAISAGTSETLAKNIQYF
>TRBV4-1|TRBJ1-5
CASSQDQGRISNQPQHF
>TRBV19|TRBJ1-5
CASRRGGQGTYQPQHF
>TRBV27|TRBJ2-1
CASSKGTSGRYNEQFF
>TRBV5-4|TRBJ2-7
CASSSLSESYEQYF
>TRBV7-9|TRBJ2-2
CASSLSGGGTGELFF
>TRBV9|TRBJ1-3
CASSADLTGPWYGNTIYF
>TRBV18|TRBJ2-1
CASSPQSSGARVNEQFF
>TRBV4-1|TRBJ2-2
CASSQDELAGVTGELFF
>TRBV29-1|TRBJ1-1
CSVHPGQGSFEAFF
>TRBV6-5|TRBJ1-2
CASSPGGSGGYTF
>TRBV6-5|TRBJ1-5
CASRLGQGASQPQHF
>TRBV2|TRBJ1-2
CASREDRGYGYTF
>TRBV5-1|TRBJ1-2
CASSWDSSGYTF
>TRBV19|TRBJ1-4
CASSDGTDEKLFF
>TRBV7-8|TRBJ2-7
CASSLAETSGYEQYF
>TRBV9|TRBJ2-5
CASSKGVAGGPETQYF
>TRBV28|TRBJ2-1
CASSLAGAGYNEQFF
>TRBV5-1|TRBJ1-4
CASSSMGQGSEKLFF
>TRBV7-3|TRBJ2-5
CASSSQVTSDQETQYF